A selection of T cell receptor beta chains follows, all from one sample in a study of OX40 agonist ivuxolimab in advanced cancers. Libraries were prepared by immunoSEQ multiplex PCR; TCRdb keeps only in-frame clonotypes and omits some of them. The sample lists about 19,000 clones, approximately 80% occurring once. The starting material was CD4+ or CD8+ T cells sorted from blood, obtained in a trial of the OX40 agonist ivuxolimab. The receptors were sampled from an adult with an advanced solid tumor such as melanoma, head and neck, liver or kidney cancer. CDR3s include the opening cysteine and the closing phenylalanine or tryptophan. D genes are given only for firm matches. Clone size is given for some rows only: seen once, a few or many times, or a class if the clone is expanded.

TRBV7-6	15	-	TRBJ2-1	TRBD2	CASSSSAGGWNEQFF	TGTGCCAGCAGCTCCTCGGCGGGAGGGTGGAATGAGCAGTTCTTC
TRBV5-1	15	-	TRBJ2-7	-	CASSYTGIPTYEQYF	TGCGCCAGCAGCTATACAGGCATACCTACCTACGAGCAGTACTTC
TRBV28	13	large	TRBJ2-7	-	CASEGGRDFEQYF	TGTGCCAGCGAGGGGGGACGGGATTTCGAGCAGTACTTC
TRBV27	13	-	TRBJ1-2	-	CASSPSAFYGYTF	TGTGCCAGCAGTCCTTCAGCGTTCTATGGCTACACCTTC
TRBV6-1	15	-	TRBJ1-6	TRBD1	CASSDGQGSSSPLHF	TGTGCCAGCAGTGACGGACAGGGTTCTTCTTCACCCCTCCACTTT
TRBV5-1	18	-	TRBJ2-2	-	CASSLARGNHPNTGELFF	TGCGCCAGCAGCTTGGCTCGGGGAAACCACCCGAACACCGGGGAGCTGTTTTTT
TRBV11-3	17	few	TRBJ2-3	-	CASTRGGTGPFADTQYF	TGTGCCAGCACCCGCGGGGGGACAGGCCCCTTCGCAGATACGCAGTATTTT
TRBV30	12	once	TRBJ2-7	-	CAWNYDSYEQYF	TGTGCCTGGAATTACGACAGCTACGAGCAGTACTTC
TRBV5-1	16	-	TRBJ2-1	TRBD2	CASSSWTSGGNNEQFF	TGCGCCAGCAGCTCCTGGACTAGCGGAGGGAACAATGAGCAGTTCTTC
TRBV9	17	once	TRBJ2-1	TRBD2	CASSVDGTSGRADEQFF	TGTGCCAGCAGCGTCGATGGGACTAGCGGGAGGGCCGATGAGCAGTTCTTC
TRBV6-5	14	-	TRBJ2-2	-	CASSFSENTGELFF	TGTGCCAGCAGTTTTAGCGAGAACACCGGGGAGCTGTTTTTT
TRBV7-9	16	-	TRBJ2-1	-	CASSPPGAARYNEQFF	TGTGCCAGCAGCCCCCCAGGGGCAGCGCGATACAATGAGCAGTTCTTC
TRBV7-8	12	once	TRBJ1-5	-	CASSRGDQPQHF	TGTGCCAGCAGCAGGGGGGATCAGCCCCAGCATTTT
TRBV6-4	15	-	TRBJ2-7	TRBD1	CASSEQGQGVGEQYF	TGTGCCAGCAGTGAGCAGGGACAGGGTGTTGGCGAGCAGTACTTC
TRBV28	18	-	TRBJ2-2	TRBD2	CASSPGLAGVGSTGELFF	TGTGCCAGCAGTCCTGGACTAGCGGGAGTGGGGTCTACCGGGGAGCTGTTTTTT
TRBV27	13	-	TRBJ2-5	-	CASSLWGPETQYF	TGTGCCAGCAGTTTGTGGGGCCCGGAGACCCAGTACTTC
TRBV9	16	few	TRBJ2-1	TRBD2	CASSVGWREGRDEQFF	TGTGCCAGCAGCGTAGGTTGGCGGGAGGGGAGGGATGAGCAGTTCTTC